The clone carrying this TCR beta chain has a handful of counts. Its cognate antigen is unknown. Each diagnosis was grounded in clinical symptoms, serum thyroxine and TRAb, thyroid ultrasound, and orbital computed tomography. These data are taken from a study of T cells in Graves' hyperthyroidism and ophthalmopathy. Turning to the study itself: At initial diagnosis, before any treatment had begun, peripheral blood was obtained. Findings of the study overall: In the blood, most expanded thyroid clonotypes above 0.001 appeared as well.

TCR beta CDR3 sequences were amplified from RNA transcripts. First-round RT-PCR of the TCR CDR3 relied on the HTBI primer set. One entry per CDR3 protein results from TCRdb running MiXCR on the multiplex PCR reads. Of about 530,000 distinct CDR3 sequences listed, about 15% were seen once; the top ten hold 15% to 20%. CDR1 and CDR2 (germline): GTSNPN, SVGIG (reference sequence). The V gene end was trimmed by 4 bases and the J gene end by 0 bases; junction bases not matched to a gene: 14. This CDR3 comprises 18 residues. The sequencing input was blood. This TCR derives from a woman in her late teens or twenties with Graves' ophthalmopathy. The chain joins TRBV30 to TRBJ2-3; 9 bases map to TRBD2. CDR3 coding DNA: TGTGCCTGGACTGCTGCGGGGGGGTCCCCTACTAGCACAGATACGCAGTATTTT. The encoded protein is CAWTAAGGSPTSTDTQYF.